The 12 T cell receptor beta chains reported below all come from one sample, sequenced in a study of human T cells and chemical hapten exposure (dated by TCRdb to about 2021). The time point label corresponds to: patch test 2, 6 weeks after DPC sensitization. The treatment or condition label, read with the paper, signifies: therapeutic diphenylcyclopropenone sensitization with weekly scalp DPC. Library preparation was by RACE. Reads for this sample came from a NextSeq 500. Starting from the raw public reads, TCRdb applied fastp trimming at Q25, assembled clones with MiXCR and retained in-frame beta chains. Identical CDR3 proteins give one entry, which carries the most common genes and DNA. Across this sample there are roughly 380,000 distinct CDR3 sequences, with just under 6.5% seen only once. The ten largest clonotypes hold approximately 5.4% of the sample. This specimen was whole blood, taken in connection with sensitization to the hapten diphenylcyclopropenone (DPC). These receptors all stem from a woman under 30 with alopecia areata. Some clones in this sample may be carry-over from other donors' samples.

The chain recombines TRBV7-3 with TRBJ2-3; perhaps TRBD2 as D (6 bases). The CDR3 has 16 residues. Germline V lookup: CDR1 SGHTA, CDR2 FQGTGA. Trimming took off 2 bases at V and 2 bases at J, with 14 bases between the two ends. The chain's CDR3 is CASSLGGRGPTDTQYF. CDR3 nucleotide sequence: TGTGCCAGCAGCTTAGGAGGGCGGGGACCCACAGATACGCAGTATTTT.

V is TRBV7-2 and J is TRBJ2-7, with D uncertain. The CDR3 spans 14 residues. Per the germline V gene, CDR1 is SGHTA and CDR2 is FQGNSA. V lost 1 base and J lost 6, with 13 bases in between. CDR3 sequence (DNA): TGTGCCAGCAGCTTAGAATGGATAGGGTTCGAGCAGTACTTC. Translating gives CASSLEWIGFEQYF.

This clonotype showed up just a few times. The chain is built from TRBV9 and TRBJ1-4; D is possibly TRBD1 (6 bases). From germline, CDR1 is SGDLS and CDR2 YYNGEE. The CDR3 loop spans 15 amino acids. V lost 4 bases and J 8 bases, leaving 18 bases between the germline ends. For the CDR3, the DNA is TGTGCCAGCAGCTCGCGGACAGACCGCGGAGAAAAACTGTTTTTT. Its translation is CASSSRTDRGEKLFF.

In its sample, this clonotype was seen many times. V and J are TRBV6-2 or TRBV6-3 and TRBJ2-2; D gene uncertain. This CDR3 has 14 residues. Germline CDR1 reads MNHEY; CDR2 reads SVGEGT. Trimming left V 4 bases short and J 0 bases short, with 6 bases between. CDR3 bases: TGTGCCAGCAGTTTCAGAGCGAACACCGGGGAGCTGTTTTTT. This encodes CASSFRANTGELFF.

This clonotype was observed many times. The CDR3 here is CAISESQASGDRNTQYF. The CDR3 DNA is TGTGCCATCAGTGAGTCGCAAGCTAGCGGGGACCGGAATACGCAGTATTTT. The chain employs TRBV10-3 and TRBJ2-3; the match to TRBD2 covers 9 bases. The CDR3 covers 17 residues. Germline CDR1 is ENHRY and CDR2 is SYGVKD. J gave up 7 bases and V 0 bases, and 11 bases lay outside the gene matches.

This clonotype was counted ten times or more. The CDR3, as DNA: TGTGCCAGCAGCGAAAGACGGAACACTGAAGCTTTCTTT. It encodes CASSERRNTEAFF. The chain links TRBV27 to TRBJ1-1; no clear D. Trimming removed 6 bases at V and 1 base at J, with 9 bases between. This CDR3 is 13 amino acids long. Germline loops: CDR1 MNHEY, CDR2 SMNVEV (reference sequence).

This clonotype was counted a few times. This chain joins TRBV13 and TRBJ1-5, with a possible D match to TRBD1 (5 bases). The CDR3 is 16 residues long. Germline V lookup: CDR1 PRHDT, CDR2 FYEKMQ (reference sequence). Trimming stripped 1 base from V and 4 bases from J, with 14 bases between. CDR3 DNA sequence: TGTGCCAGCAGCTTAGATCGGGGCTTAGGGAATCAGCCCCAGCATTTT. This gives the protein CASSLDRGLGNQPQHF.

This clonotype was counted a few times. This sequence joins TRBV20-1 and TRBJ2-3, with D tentatively TRBD1 (6 bases). CDR1 DFQATT and CDR2 SNEGSKA come from the germline V gene (reference sequence). V was trimmed by 0 bases and J by 1 base, leaving 8 bases between them. The length of the CDR3 is 14 residues. The CDR3 region has the DNA TGCAGTGCTAGAGATGGGGGCCGCACAGATACGCAGTATTTT. This encodes CSARDGGRTDTQYF.

The sample holds a few counts of this clonotype. The chain employs TRBV11-2 and TRBJ1-2, with D unresolved. Germline loops: CDR1 SGHAT, CDR2 FQNNGV. The CDR3 extends over 13 amino acids. V was trimmed by 5 bases and J by 6 bases, leaving 13 bases between them. The CDR3 is CASSPPPEHGYTF. In DNA, the CDR3 is TGTGCCAGCAGCCCCCCCCCTGAGCATGGCTACACCTTC.

This clonotype was seen repeatedly, ten times or more. V and J are TRBV20-1 and TRBJ1-2; TRBD1 agrees at 7 bases. With V trimmed by 5 bases and J by 6 bases, 6 bases remained unmatched. Looked up from germline, CDR1 is DFQATT and CDR2 is SNEGSKA (reference sequence). This CDR3 has 12 amino acids. For the CDR3, the DNA is TGCAGTGCTGGATCAGGGGGTAATGGCTACACCTTC. Encoded protein: CSAGSGGNGYTF.

V usage is TRBV19 and J usage is TRBJ1-1, with D uncertain. Trimming removed 0 bases at V and 2 bases at J, with 7 bases between. The length of the CDR3 is 14 residues. From germline, CDR1 is LNHDA and CDR2 SQIVND (reference sequence). The CDR3 DNA is TGTGCCAGTAGTATAGATTGGGATAACACTGAAGCTTTCTTT. Its protein product is CASSIDWDNTEAFF.

This clonotype occurred a few times. This chain connects TRBV7-2 to TRBJ2-7, with D perhaps matching TRBD1 (6 bases). From germline, CDR1 is SGHTA and CDR2 FQGNSA. V was clipped by 5 bases and J by 2 bases, with 10 bases between them. The CDR3 covers 13 residues. The CDR3 here is CASSQDSAYEQYF. Written as DNA, the CDR3 is TGTGCCAGCAGCCAGGACAGTGCCTACGAGCAGTACTTC.